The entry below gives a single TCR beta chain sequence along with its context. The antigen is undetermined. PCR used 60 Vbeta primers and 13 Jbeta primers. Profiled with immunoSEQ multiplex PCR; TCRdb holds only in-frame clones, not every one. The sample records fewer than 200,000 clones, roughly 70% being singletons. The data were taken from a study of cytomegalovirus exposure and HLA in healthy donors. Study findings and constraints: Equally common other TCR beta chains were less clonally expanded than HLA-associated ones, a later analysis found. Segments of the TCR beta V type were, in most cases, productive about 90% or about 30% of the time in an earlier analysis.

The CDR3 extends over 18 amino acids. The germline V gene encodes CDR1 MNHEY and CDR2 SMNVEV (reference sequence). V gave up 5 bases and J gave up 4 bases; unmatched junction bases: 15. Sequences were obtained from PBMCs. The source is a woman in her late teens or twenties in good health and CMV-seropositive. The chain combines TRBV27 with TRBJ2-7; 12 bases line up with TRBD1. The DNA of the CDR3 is TGTGCCAGCAGTGATCCGGGACAGGGGGCGAGGGGTTATTACGAGCAGTACTTC. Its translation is CASSDPGQGARGYYEQYF.